The entry below describes one T cell receptor (beta chain). Its specificity is not known. This entry comes from a study of T cell responses to AZD1222 COVID-19 vaccine. For the study at large: Pooling was applied to second doses at about 4 or about 12 weeks. Study-level points and caveats: Of spike-specific TCRs, nearly half reportedly target regions left unmutated in variants.

Assay: immunoSEQ multiplex PCR; the TCRdb copy retains only in-frame clones and omits some. The sample contains about 93,000 clones, over 70% of which appear only once. CDR1 and CDR2 (germline): SGHAT, FQNNGV. This CDR3 is built from 15 residues. The V end lost 2 bases, the J end lost 4 bases, and 14 bases lay between the germline ends. This sequence originates from an adult in good health. Sequenced here: peripheral blood, sampled on day 0 of AZD1222 vaccination. The rearrangement uses TRBV11-2 and TRBJ1-1, with D unclear. In nucleotides, the CDR3 is TGTGCCAGCAGCTTATTAGAGTCGAAAGGCACTGAAGCTTTCTTT. Protein product: CASSLLESKGTEAFF. Full variable domain (outside the CDR3, taken from reference TRBV11-2 and TRBJ1-1): EAGVAQSPRYKIIEKRQSVAFWCNPISGHATLYWYQQILGQGPKLLIQFQNNGVVDDSQLPKDRFSAERLKGVDSTLKIQPAKLEDSAVYLCASSLLESKGTEAFFGQGTRLTVV.